Listed below are T cell receptor beta chains from one sample, sequenced in a study of PD-L1 blockade in urothelial cancer. The assay was immunoSEQ multiplex PCR, and TCRdb's table has in-frame clones only and misses some. The data show some 84,000 clones, roughly 87% seen once. Material: PBMCs, obtained around atezolizumab (anti-PD-L1) treatment. All receptors derive from a woman aged 70-85 years with urothelial cancer. The CDR3 runs from the conserved cysteine through the conserved F or W. The D gene is left open where the match is weak. A clone size is listed for some rows: how often the clone was seen (once, few, many), or a class if it is expanded.

J: TRBJ1-2; V: TRBV6-5; D: NA; size: NA; CDR3: CASSYRQTYGYTF; DNA: TGTGCCAGCAGTTATCGACAGACCTATGGCTACACCTTC
J: TRBJ1-1; V: TRBV18; D: NA; size: NA; CDR3: CASSTNSRSTEAFF; DNA: TGTGCCAGCTCAACGAACTCCCGGAGTACTGAAGCTTTCTTT
J: TRBJ2-1; V: TRBV5-6; D: NA; size: once; CDR3: CASSLAPVNEQFF; DNA: TGTGCCAGCAGCTTGGCCCCAGTTAATGAGCAGTTCTTC
J: TRBJ2-7; V: TRBV4-1; D: TRBD1; size: once; CDR3: CASSLVIRTRGKSYEQYF; DNA: TGCGCCAGCAGCCTCGTAATTCGGACCAGGGGGAAATCCTACGAGCAGTACTTC
J: TRBJ2-3; V: TRBV5-1; D: TRBD2; size: NA; CDR3: CASSPLSRGGLDSTDTQYF; DNA: TGCGCCAGCAGCCCACTTTCGCGGGGGGGGCTTGATAGCACAGATACGCAGTATTTT
J: TRBJ1-2; V: TRBV27; D: TRBD1; size: once; CDR3: CASSSDREGPYGYTF; DNA: TGTGCCAGCAGCTCGGACAGGGAGGGACCCTATGGCTACACCTTC
J: TRBJ2-4; V: TRBV5-6; D: TRBD1; size: few; CDR3: CASSLYFGQGENIQYF; DNA: TGTGCCAGCAGCTTGTATTTCGGACAGGGAGAAAACATTCAGTACTTC
J: TRBJ1-2; V: TRBV9; D: TRBD1; size: NA; CDR3: CASSPSGTGGVIGYTF; DNA: TGTGCCAGCAGCCCCTCCGGGACAGGGGGCGTAATTGGCTACACCTTC
J: TRBJ2-1; V: TRBV5-1; D: TRBD2; size: NA; CDR3: CASRIAGFPGNEQFF; DNA: TGCGCCAGCAGGATAGCGGGATTCCCTGGCAATGAGCAGTTCTTC
J: TRBJ2-7; V: TRBV4-2; D: TRBD1; size: NA; CDR3: CASSQPGQGMPYEQYF; DNA: TGTGCCAGCAGCCAACCGGGACAGGGAATGCCCTACGAGCAGTACTTC